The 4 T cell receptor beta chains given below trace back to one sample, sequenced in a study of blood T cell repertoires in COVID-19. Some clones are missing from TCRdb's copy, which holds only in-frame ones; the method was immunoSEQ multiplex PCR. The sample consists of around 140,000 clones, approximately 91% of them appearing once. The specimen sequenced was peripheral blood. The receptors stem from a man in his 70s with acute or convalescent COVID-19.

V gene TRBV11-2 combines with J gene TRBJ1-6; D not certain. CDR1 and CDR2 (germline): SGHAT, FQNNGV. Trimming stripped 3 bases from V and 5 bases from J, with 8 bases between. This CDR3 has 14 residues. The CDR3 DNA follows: TGTGCCAGCAGCTTCGAGCGGGATAATTCACCCCTCCACTTT. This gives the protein CASSFERDNSPLHF.

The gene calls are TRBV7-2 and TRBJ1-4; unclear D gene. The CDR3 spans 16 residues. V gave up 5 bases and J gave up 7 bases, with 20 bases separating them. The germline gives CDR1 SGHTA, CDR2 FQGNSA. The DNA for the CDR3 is TGTGCCAGCAGCCCTCAACCCGCCATGAGCGGTGAAAAACTGTTTTTT. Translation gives CASSPQPAMSGEKLFF.

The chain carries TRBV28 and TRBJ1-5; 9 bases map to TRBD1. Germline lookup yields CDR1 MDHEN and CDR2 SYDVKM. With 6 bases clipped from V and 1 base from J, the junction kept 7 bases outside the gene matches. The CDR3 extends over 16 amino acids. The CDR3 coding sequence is TGTGCCAGCAGCGGACAGGGGCCAGGAAGCAATCAGCCCCAGCATTTT. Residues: CASSGQGPGSNQPQHF.

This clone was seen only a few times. Written as DNA, the CDR3 is TGTGCCAGCACCCTAAGGACAGGTCGTGATACGCAGTATTTT. It is translated as CASTLRTGRDTQYF. V is TRBV6-5 and J is TRBJ2-3, with 7 bases lining up with TRBD1. Per germline, CDR1 MNHEY and CDR2 SVGAGI. CDR3 length: 14 amino acids. V dropped 7 bases and J dropped 6; count of bases not matched to a gene: 10.